This entry lists 5 T cell receptor beta chains sequenced from one sample in a study of T cell repertoires in cytomegalovirus infection (dated by TCRdb to 2018 to 2020). Sequencing relied on an Illumina HiSeq 1500. In-frame beta chains were kept once TCRdb had trimmed the public reads at Q25 with fastp and called clones with MiXCR. Every distinct CDR3 protein forms one entry, paired with its most common genes and DNA. In this sample the table shows around 450,000 distinct CDR3 sequences, roughly 12% of which occur a single time. Approximately 10% of the sample comes from the top ten. Specimen: PBMCs. The receptors originated from a human donor in good health (CMV status not recorded). Some clones in this sample may be carry-over from other donors' samples.

This clonotype was seen repeatedly, ten times or more. The chain joins TRBV7-3 to TRBJ1-1; TRBD1 is a possible D gene (5 bases). Trimming removed 5 bases at V and 4 bases at J, with 20 bases between. This CDR3 spans 16 amino acids. CDR1 SGHTA and CDR2 FQGTGA come from the germline V gene. Here the CDR3 reads CASSPFRRGAGTEAFF. As DNA, the CDR3 is TGTGCCAGCAGCCCCTTCCGTAGAGGGGCTGGCACTGAAGCTTTCTTT.

This clonotype was observed a few times. CDR3 sequence reads: CASSLLAGGYEQYF. DNA of the CDR3: TGTGCCAGCAGCCTACTAGCGGGAGGCTACGAGCAGTACTTC. The V call is TRBV14, the J call TRBJ2-7; 12 bases map to TRBD2. The V gene's germline CDR1 is SGHDN and CDR2 FVKESK. With V trimmed by 4 bases and J by 3 bases, 1 base remained unmatched. This CDR3 comprises 14 residues.

This clonotype was counted between two and nine times. The chain joins TRBV9 to TRBJ2-5; tentatively, D is TRBD1 (5 bases). CDR3 length: 15 residues. V shed 0 bases and J shed 3 bases, with 12 bases lying between them. Germline V lookup: CDR1 SGDLS, CDR2 YYNGEE. In DNA, the CDR3 is TGTGCCAGCAGCGTAGACGGACAAGGGAAAGAGACCCAGTACTTC. Protein product: CASSVDGQGKETQYF.

This clonotype was seen repeatedly, ten times or more. The chain couples TRBV7-2 to TRBJ2-7, with a weak D call TRBD1 (7 bases). V lost 5 bases to trimming and J lost 3 bases, with 20 bases between them. From germline, CDR1 is SGHTA and CDR2 FQGNSA. CDR3 size: 16 residues. CDR3 protein: CASSPLAQGTVYEQYF. The DNA of the CDR3 is TGTGCCAGCAGCCCCCTAGCGCAAGGGACAGTCTACGAGCAGTACTTC. The full variable domain, its missing parts supplied by reference TRBV7-2 and TRBJ2-7, is GAGVSQSPSNKVTEKGKDVELRCDPISGHTALYWYRQSLGQGLEFLIYFQGNSAPDKSGLPSDRFSAERTGGSVSTLTIQRTQQEDSAVYLCASSPLAQGTVYEQYFGPGTRLTVT.

This clonotype was counted many times. At one boundary the junction diverges from the germline segment, which might be a read error. The chain is built from TRBV11-2 and TRBJ2-7, with D possibly TRBD2 on 5 matching bases. Germline CDR1 and CDR2: SGHAT and FQNNGV. The CDR3 covers 14 residues. The CDR3 loop is CASSLAERVYEQYF. The CDR3 DNA is TGCGCCAGCAGCTTGGCCGAGAGGGTCTACGAGCAGTACTTC.